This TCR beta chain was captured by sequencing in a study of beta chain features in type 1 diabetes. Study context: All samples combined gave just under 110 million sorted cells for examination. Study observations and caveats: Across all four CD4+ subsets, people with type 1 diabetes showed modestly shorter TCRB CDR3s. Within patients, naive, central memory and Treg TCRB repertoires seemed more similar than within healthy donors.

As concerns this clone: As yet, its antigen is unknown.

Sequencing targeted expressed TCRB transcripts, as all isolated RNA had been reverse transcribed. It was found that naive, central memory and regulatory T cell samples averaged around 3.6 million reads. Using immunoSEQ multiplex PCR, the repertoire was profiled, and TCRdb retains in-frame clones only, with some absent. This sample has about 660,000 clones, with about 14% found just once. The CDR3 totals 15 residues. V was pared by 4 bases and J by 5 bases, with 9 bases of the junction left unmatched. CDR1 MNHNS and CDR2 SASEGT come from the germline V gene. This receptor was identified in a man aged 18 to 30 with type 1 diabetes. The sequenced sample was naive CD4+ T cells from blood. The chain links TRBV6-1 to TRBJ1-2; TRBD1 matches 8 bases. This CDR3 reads CASSAGGAEEYGYTF. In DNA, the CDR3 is TGTGCCAGCAGTGCAGGGGGCGCGGAGGAGTATGGCTACACCTTC.